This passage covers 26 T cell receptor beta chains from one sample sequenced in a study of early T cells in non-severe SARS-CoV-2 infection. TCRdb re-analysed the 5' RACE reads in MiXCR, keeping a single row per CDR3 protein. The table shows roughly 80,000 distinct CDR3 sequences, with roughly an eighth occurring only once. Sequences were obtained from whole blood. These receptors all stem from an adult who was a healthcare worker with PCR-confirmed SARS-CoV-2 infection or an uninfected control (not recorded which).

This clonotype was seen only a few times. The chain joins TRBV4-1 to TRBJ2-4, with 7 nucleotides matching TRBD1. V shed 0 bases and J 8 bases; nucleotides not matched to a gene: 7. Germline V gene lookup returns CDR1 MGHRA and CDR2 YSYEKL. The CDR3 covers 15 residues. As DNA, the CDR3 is TGCGCCAGCAGCCAAGATCCCGACCAGGGGGACATTCAGTACTTC. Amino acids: CASSQDPDQGDIQYF.

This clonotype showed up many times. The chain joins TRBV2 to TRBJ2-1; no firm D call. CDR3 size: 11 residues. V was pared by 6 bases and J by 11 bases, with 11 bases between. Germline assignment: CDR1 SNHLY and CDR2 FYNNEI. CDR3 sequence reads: CASSQEGKQFF. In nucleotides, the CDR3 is TGTGCCAGCAGCCAGGAAGGAAAGCAGTTCTTC.

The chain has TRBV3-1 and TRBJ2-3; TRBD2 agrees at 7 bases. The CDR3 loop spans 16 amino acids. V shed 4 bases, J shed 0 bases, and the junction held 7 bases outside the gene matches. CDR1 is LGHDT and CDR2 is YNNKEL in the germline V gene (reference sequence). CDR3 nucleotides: TGTGCCAGCAGCCCTGGGGGGGGACGTAGCACAGATACGCAGTATTTT. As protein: CASSPGGGRSTDTQYF.

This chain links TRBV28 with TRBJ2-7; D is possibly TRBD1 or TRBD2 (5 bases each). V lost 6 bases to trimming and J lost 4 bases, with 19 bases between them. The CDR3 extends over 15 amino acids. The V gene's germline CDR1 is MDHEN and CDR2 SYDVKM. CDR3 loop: CASSPPEGRGYEQYF. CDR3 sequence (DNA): TGTGCCAGCAGCCCCCCTGAGGGGCGCGGGTACGAGCAGTACTTC.

The CDR3 protein is CASSLITLTSDTQYF. DNA of the CDR3: TGTGCCAGCAGCTTAATAACCCTTACTTCAGATACGCAGTATTTT. V gene TRBV7-9 combines with J gene TRBJ2-3; D ambiguous. Germline V gives CDR1 SEHNR, CDR2 FQNEAQ (reference sequence). The V end was cut by 2 bases, the J end by 4 bases, with 13 bases between. The CDR3 is 15 residues long.

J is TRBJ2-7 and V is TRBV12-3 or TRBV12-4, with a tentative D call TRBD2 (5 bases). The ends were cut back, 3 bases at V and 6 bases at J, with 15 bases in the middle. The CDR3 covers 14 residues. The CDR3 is CASSFLSGYREQYF. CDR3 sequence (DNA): TGTGCCAGCAGTTTCCTCTCGGGGTACCGCGAGCAGTACTTC.

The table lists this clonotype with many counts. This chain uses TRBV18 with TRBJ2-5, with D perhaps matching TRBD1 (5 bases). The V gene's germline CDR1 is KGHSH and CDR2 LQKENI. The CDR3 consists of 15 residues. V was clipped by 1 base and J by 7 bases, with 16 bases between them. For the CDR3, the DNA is TGTGCCAGCTCACCACTACCAGCCCTAACAGGGACCCAGTACTTC. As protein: CASSPLPALTGTQYF.

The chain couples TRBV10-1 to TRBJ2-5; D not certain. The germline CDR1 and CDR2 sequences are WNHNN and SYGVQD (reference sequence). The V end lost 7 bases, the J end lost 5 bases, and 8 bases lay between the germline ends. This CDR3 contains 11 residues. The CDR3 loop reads CASKPRETQYF. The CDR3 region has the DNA TGCGCCAGCAAACCCCGGGAGACCCAGTACTTC.

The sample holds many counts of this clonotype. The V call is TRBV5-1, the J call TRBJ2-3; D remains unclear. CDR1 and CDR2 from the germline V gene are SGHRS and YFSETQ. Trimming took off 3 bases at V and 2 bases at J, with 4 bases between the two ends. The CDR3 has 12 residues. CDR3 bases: TGCGCCAGCAGCTCCCTCACAGATACGCAGTATTTT. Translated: CASSSLTDTQYF.

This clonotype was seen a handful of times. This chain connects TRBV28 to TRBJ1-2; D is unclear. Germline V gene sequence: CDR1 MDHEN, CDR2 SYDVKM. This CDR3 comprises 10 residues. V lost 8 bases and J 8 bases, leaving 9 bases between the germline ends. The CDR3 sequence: CASFISGYTF. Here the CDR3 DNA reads TGTGCCAGCTTTATAAGCGGCTACACCTTC.

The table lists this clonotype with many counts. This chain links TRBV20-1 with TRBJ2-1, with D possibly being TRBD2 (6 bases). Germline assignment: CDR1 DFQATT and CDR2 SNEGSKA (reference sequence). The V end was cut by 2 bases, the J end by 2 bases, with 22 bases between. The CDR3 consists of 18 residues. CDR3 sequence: CSARSPHAAGQPYNEQFF. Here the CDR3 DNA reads TGCAGTGCTAGATCCCCTCACGCGGCGGGGCAACCCTACAATGAGCAGTTCTTC.

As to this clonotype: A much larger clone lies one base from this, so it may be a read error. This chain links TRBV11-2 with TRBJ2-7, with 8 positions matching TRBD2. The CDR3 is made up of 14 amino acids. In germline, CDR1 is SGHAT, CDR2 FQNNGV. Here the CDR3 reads CVSSSGLVSYEQYF. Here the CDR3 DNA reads TGTGTCAGCAGCTCGGGACTAGTCTCCTACGAGCAGTACTTC.

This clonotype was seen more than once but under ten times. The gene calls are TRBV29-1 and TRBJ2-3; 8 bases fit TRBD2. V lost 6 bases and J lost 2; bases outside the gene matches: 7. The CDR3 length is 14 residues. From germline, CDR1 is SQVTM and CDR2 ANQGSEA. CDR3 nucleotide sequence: TGCAGCGTGGTGCGGGGGGACCTCACAGATACGCAGTATTTT. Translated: CSVVRGDLTDTQYF.

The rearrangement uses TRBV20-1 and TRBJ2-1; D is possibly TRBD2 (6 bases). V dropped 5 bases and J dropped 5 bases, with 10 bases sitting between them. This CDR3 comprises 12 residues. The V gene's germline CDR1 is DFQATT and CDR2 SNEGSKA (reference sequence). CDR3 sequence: CSARTNHNEQFF. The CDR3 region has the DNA TGCAGTGCTCGGACTAACCACAATGAGCAGTTCTTC.

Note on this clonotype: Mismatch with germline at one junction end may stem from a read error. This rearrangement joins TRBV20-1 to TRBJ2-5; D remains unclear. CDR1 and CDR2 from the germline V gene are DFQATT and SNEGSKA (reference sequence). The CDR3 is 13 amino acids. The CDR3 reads CGARVAPQETQYF. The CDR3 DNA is TGCGGTGCTAGAGTGGCACCTCAAGAGACCCAGTACTTC.

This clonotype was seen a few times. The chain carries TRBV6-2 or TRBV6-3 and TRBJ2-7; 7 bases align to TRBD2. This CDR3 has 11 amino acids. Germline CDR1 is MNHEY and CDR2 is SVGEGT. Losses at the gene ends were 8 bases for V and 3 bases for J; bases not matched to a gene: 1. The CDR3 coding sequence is TGTGCCAGCGGGGAGGGCTACGAGCAGTACTTC. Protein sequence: CASGEGYEQYF.

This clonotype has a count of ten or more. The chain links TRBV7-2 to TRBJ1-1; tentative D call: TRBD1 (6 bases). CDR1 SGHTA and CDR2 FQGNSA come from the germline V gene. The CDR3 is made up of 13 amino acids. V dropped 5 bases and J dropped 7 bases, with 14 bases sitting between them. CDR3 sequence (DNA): TGTGCCAGCAGCATTCACAGGGCCCTTGAAGCTTTCTTT. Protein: CASSIHRALEAFF. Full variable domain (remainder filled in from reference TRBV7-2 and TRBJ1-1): GAGVSQSPSNKVTEKGKDVELRCDPISGHTALYWYRQSLGQGLEFLIYFQGNSAPDKSGLPSDRFSAERTGGSVSTLTIQRTQQEDSAVYLCASSIHRALEAFFGQGTRLTVV.

The CDR3 protein is CSAHWGSTDTQYF. The CDR3 coding sequence is TGCAGTGCTCATTGGGGGAGCACAGATACGCAGTATTTT. The V call is TRBV20-1, the J call TRBJ2-3, with D perhaps matching TRBD1 or TRBD2 (5 bases each). Germline V gene sequence: CDR1 DFQATT, CDR2 SNEGSKA (reference sequence). The CDR3 is 13 residues long. V gave up 5 bases and J gave up 0 bases, with 9 bases separating them.

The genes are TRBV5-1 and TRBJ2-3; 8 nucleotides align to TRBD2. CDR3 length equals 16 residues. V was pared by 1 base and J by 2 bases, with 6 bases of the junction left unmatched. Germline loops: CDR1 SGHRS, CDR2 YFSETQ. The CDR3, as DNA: TGCGCCAGCAGCTTGTCAAGCGGGGGATCCACAGATACGCAGTATTTT. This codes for CASSLSSGGSTDTQYF.

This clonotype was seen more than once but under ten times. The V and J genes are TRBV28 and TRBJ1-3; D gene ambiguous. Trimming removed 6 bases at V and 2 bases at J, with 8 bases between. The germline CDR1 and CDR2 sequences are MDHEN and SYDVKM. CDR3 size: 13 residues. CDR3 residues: CASRPSAGNTIYF. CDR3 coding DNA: TGTGCCAGCAGGCCCTCGGCTGGAAACACCATATATTTT.

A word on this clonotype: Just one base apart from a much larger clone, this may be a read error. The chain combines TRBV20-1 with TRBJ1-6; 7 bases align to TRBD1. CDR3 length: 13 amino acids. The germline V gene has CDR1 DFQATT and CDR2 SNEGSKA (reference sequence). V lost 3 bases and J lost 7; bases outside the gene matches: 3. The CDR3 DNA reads TGCAGTGCTAGGACAGGGAGGAATTCACCCCTCCACTTT. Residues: CSARTGRNSPLHF.

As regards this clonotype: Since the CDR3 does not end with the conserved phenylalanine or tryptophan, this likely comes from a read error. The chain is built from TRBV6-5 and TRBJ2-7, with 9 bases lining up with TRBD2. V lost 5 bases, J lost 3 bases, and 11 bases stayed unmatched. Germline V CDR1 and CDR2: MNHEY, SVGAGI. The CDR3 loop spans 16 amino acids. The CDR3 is CASSPSGGGGLYEQYS. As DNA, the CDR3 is TGTGCCAGCAGTCCCTCAGGCGGGGGGGGACTCTACGAGCAGTACTCC.

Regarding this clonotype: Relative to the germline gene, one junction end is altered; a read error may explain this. The CDR3 coding sequence is TGCGCCAGCAGCCAAGACAGCGGGAGGGCCAAGTACAATGAGCAGATCTTC. It specifies CASSQDSGRAKYNEQIF. The chain is built from TRBV4-1 and TRBJ2-1; 10 bases match TRBD2. The CDR3 totals 17 residues. Germline V gene lookup returns CDR1 MGHRA and CDR2 YSYEKL.

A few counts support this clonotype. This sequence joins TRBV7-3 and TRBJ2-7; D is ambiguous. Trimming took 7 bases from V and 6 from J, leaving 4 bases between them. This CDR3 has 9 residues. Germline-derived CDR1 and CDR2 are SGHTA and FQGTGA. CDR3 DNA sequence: TGTGCCAGCAAGGTCGAGCAGTACTTC. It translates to CASKVEQYF. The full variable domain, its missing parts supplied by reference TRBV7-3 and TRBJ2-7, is GAGVSQTPSNKVTEKGKYVELRCDPISGHTALYWYRQSLGQGPEFLIYFQGTGAADDSGLPNDRFFAVRPEGSVSTLKIQRTERGDSAVYLCASKVEQYFGPGTRLTVT.

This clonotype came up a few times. CDR3: CASSAQGGSGANVLTF. The CDR3 bases are TGTGCCAGCAGCGCCCAGGGGGGCTCTGGGGCCAACGTCCTGACTTTC. The chain is built from TRBV7-3 and TRBJ2-6; tentatively, D is TRBD1 (7 bases). Trimming removed 5 bases from V and 0 bases from J, with 11 bases in between. Germline V gene data show CDR1 as SGHTA and CDR2 as FQGTGA. The CDR3 loop spans 16 amino acids.

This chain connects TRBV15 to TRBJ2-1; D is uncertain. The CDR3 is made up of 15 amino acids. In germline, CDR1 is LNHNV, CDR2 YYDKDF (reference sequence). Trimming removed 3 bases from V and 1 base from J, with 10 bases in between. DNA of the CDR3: TGTGCCACCAGCAGTGCCTGGAATTCCTACAATGAGCAGTTCTTC. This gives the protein CATSSAWNSYNEQFF.